This TCR beta chain comes out of a study of blood T cell repertoires in COVID-19. Looking at the study overall: COVID-19 samples collected from the United States, Italy and Spain covered acute and convalescent phases. In each case, the material was cDNA or gDNA derived from T cells, B-cell-depleted T cells, or PBMCs.

CDR3 length: 15 residues. With 2 bases clipped from V and 4 bases from J, the junction kept 5 bases outside the gene matches. The germline V gene has CDR1 SGHRS and CDR2 YFSETQ. In the source study's methods: Nucleated cell counts were estimated from reference gene primer amplification. Assay used: immunoSEQ multiplex PCR; TCRdb lists only in-frame clones, some missing. For V, J and clone size, that table is used; D and trimming come from the DNA. This table holds roughly 250,000 clones, more than 70% found once. The TCR was taken from a woman between 40 and 50 years old who had recovered from COVID-19. The sample comprised peripheral blood. The chain links TRBV5-1 to TRBJ2-3; 9 bases align to TRBD2. CDR3 nucleotide sequence: TGCGCCAGCAGCTTAGCGGGAGGTGCGGCAGATACGCAGTATTTT. As protein: CASSLAGGAADTQYF.